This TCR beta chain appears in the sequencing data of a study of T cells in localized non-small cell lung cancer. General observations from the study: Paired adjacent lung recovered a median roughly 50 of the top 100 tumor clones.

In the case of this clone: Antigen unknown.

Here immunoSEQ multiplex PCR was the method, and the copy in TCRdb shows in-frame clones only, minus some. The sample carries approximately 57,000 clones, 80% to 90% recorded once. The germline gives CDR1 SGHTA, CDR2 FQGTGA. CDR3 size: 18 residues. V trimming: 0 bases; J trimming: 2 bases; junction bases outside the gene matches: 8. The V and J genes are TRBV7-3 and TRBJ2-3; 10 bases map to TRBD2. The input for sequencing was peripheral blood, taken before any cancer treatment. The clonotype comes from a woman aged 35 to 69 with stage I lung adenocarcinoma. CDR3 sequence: CASSLTGSSGGPTDTQYF. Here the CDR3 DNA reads TGTGCCAGCAGCTTAACCGGGTCTAGCGGGGGCCCCACAGATACGCAGTATTTT.